A single sample is the source of the 22 T cell receptor beta chains below, sequenced in a study of shared clonotypes between healthy human individuals. Data came from immunoSEQ multiplex PCR; TCRdb stores just in-frame clones and leaves some out. The repertoire holds about 2.4 million clones, approximately 94% seen once, with about 0.39% in the top ten. The specimen sequenced was naive CD4+ T cells from PBMCs. The subset denotes: CD45RA+ positively selected. The receptors here all came from a man between 18 and 35 years old in good health. Some clones in this sample may be carry-over from other donors' samples.

This clone came up once. This chain joins TRBV28 and TRBJ2-7, with 8 bases lining up with TRBD1. Unmatched junction bases numbered 11, after V lost 6 bases and J lost 4 bases. The CDR3 covers 15 residues. CDR1 and CDR2 from the germline V gene are MDHEN and SYDVKM. The CDR3 region is CASSPPDRADYEQYF. CDR3 sequence (DNA): TGTGCCAGCAGCCCTCCGGACAGGGCCGATTACGAGCAGTACTTC.

Concerning this clone: Other nucleotide sequences in the sample specify the same CDR3. This chain connects TRBV7-2 to TRBJ2-1, with D unclear. With 1 base removed from V and 0 bases from J, the gap between germline ends came to 7 bases. Per germline, CDR1 SGHTA and CDR2 FQGNSA. The CDR3 totals 15 residues. The CDR3 loop is CASSLERSSYNEQFF. The CDR3 DNA sequence: TGTGCCAGCAGCTTAGAAAGGAGCTCCTACAATGAGCAGTTCTTC.

The V gene is TRBV7-3, the J gene TRBJ2-5; weak D call: TRBD2 (6 bases). Deletions cut 1 base from V and 7 bases from J, with 13 bases between. Germline loops: CDR1 SGHTA, CDR2 FQGTGA. The CDR3 is 14 amino acids. CDR3 loop: CASSLMGEVGTQYF. Written as DNA, the CDR3 is TGTGCCAGCAGCTTAATGGGGGAGGTTGGGACCCAGTACTTC.

The rearrangement joins TRBV14 to TRBJ1-2; D gene ambiguous. V lost 3 bases and J lost 8, with 13 bases in between. CDR3 length equals 13 residues. CDR1 and CDR2 from the germline V gene are SGHDN and FVKESK. Here the CDR3 reads CASSQGEGRGYTF. CDR3 in DNA: TGTGCCAGCAGCCAGGGTGAAGGCCGCGGCTACACCTTC.

This CDR3 is CASSVGLNTGELFF. For the CDR3, the DNA is TGTGCCAGTAGTGTCGGGCTTAACACCGGGGAGCTGTTTTTT. This chain connects TRBV19 to TRBJ2-2; unclear D gene. Germline V lookup: CDR1 LNHDA, CDR2 SQIVND (reference sequence). This CDR3 is built from 14 residues. V was shortened by 5 bases and J by 2 bases, with 9 bases between the two germline ends. The variable domain in full, completed from reference TRBV19 and TRBJ2-2, reads DGGITQSPKYLFRKEGQNVTLSCEQNLNHDAMYWYRQDPGQGLRLIYYSQIVNDFQKGDIAEGYSVSREKKESFPLTVTSAQKNPTAFYLCASSVGLNTGELFFGEGSRLTVL.

The V and J genes are TRBV7-2 and TRBJ2-1; D is tentatively TRBD1 or TRBD2 (6 bases each). This CDR3 is built from 15 residues. Germline values: CDR1 SGHTA, CDR2 FQGNSA. V was pared by 5 bases and J by 7 bases, with 18 bases between. CDR3 coding DNA: TGTGCCAGCAGCGTACCGGGGGCTTTTAATAATGAGCAGTTCTTC. Protein sequence: CASSVPGAFNNEQFF.

Only a few counts were recorded for this clone. This chain links TRBV6-5 with TRBJ1-6; 7 bases fit TRBD1. V lost 7 bases to trimming and J lost 7 bases; unmatched junction nucleotides: 4. CDR3 length equals 13 residues. From germline, CDR1 is MNHEY and CDR2 SVGAGI. CDR3 loop: CASKPGQNSPLHF. The CDR3 DNA is TGTGCCAGCAAGCCGGGACAGAATTCACCCCTCCACTTT.

The chain has TRBV11-1 and TRBJ2-1; D possibly matches TRBD1 or TRBD2 (5 bases each). Trimming took 2 bases from V and 6 from J, leaving 11 bases between them. CDR1 and CDR2 (germline): SGHAT, FQDESV (reference sequence). The CDR3 spans 14 residues. The CDR3 sequence is CASSLFRGRNEQFF. In DNA form, the CDR3 reads TGTGCCAGCAGCTTATTCCGGGGCCGCAATGAGCAGTTCTTC.

The chain uses TRBV4-2 and TRBJ2-3, with 7 bases lining up with TRBD2. The length of the CDR3 is 17 residues. V was clipped by 1 base and J by 2 bases; unmatched bases: 9. In germline, CDR1 is LGHNA, CDR2 YNFKEQ. The CDR3 spells CASSQVSPSGFTDTQYF. CDR3 DNA sequence: TGTGCCAGCAGCCAAGTATCACCTAGCGGTTTCACAGATACGCAGTATTTT.

This clone has a single count. The chain links TRBV6-1 to TRBJ1-2; 7 bases match TRBD1. J lost 4 bases, V lost 7 bases, and 3 bases had no gene match. CDR1 and CDR2 from the germline V gene are MNHNS and SASEGT. This CDR3 has 12 amino acids. CDR3 sequence: CASIGDSYGYTF. The CDR3 region has the DNA TGTGCCAGCATTGGGGACAGCTATGGCTACACCTTC.

The count of this clone is one. The CDR3 region is CASSPFGAGNEQFF. Here the CDR3 DNA reads TGCGCCAGCAGCCCGTTCGGGGCCGGTAATGAGCAGTTCTTC. This chain links TRBV5-1 with TRBJ2-1; D is possibly TRBD1 or TRBD2 (5 bases each). Trimming stripped 4 bases from V and 7 bases from J, with 15 bases between. The germline gives CDR1 SGHRS, CDR2 YFSETQ. The CDR3 covers 14 residues.

This sequence joins TRBV28 and TRBJ2-4; TRBD1 might be the D (6 bases). Trimming left V 2 bases short and J 7 bases short, with 9 bases between. The CDR3 totals 13 residues. Looked up from germline, CDR1 is MDHEN and CDR2 is SYDVKM. The CDR3 here is CASSLAQGNIQYF. CDR3 in DNA: TGTGCCAGCAGTTTAGCCCAGGGGAACATTCAGTACTTC.

As concerns this clone: The sample contains more than one DNA sequence encoding this CDR3. The chain recombines TRBV28 with TRBJ2-4; 7 positions match TRBD1. Germline trimming cut 5 bases from V and 0 bases from J; bases unmatched to any gene: 1. The CDR3 length is 14 residues. Germline V gives CDR1 MDHEN, CDR2 SYDVKM. The CDR3 reads CASSRQGAKNIQYF. DNA of the CDR3: TGTGCCAGCAGTCGACAGGGAGCCAAAAACATTCAGTACTTC.

V and J are TRBV5-1 and TRBJ1-1; D is unclear. Germline V lookup: CDR1 SGHRS, CDR2 YFSETQ. The CDR3 has 14 amino acids. V lost 2 bases and J 5 bases, leaving 13 bases between the germline ends. The CDR3 nucleotides read TGCGCCAGCAGCTTTGCGGACTCTAGGACTGAAGCTTTCTTT. Encoded protein: CASSFADSRTEAFF.

The rearrangement joins TRBV19 to TRBJ2-1; the D gene is possibly TRBD1 (6 bases). The CDR3 contains 14 residues. With 4 bases removed from V and 9 bases from J, the gap between germline ends came to 16 bases. The germline CDR1 and CDR2 sequences are LNHDA and SQIVND (reference sequence). The CDR3 DNA reads as TGTGCCAGTAGTACCTGGACCGCCAGGGGTGAGCAGTTCTTC. Its translation is CASSTWTARGEQFF.

The chain recombines TRBV5-4 with TRBJ2-1; TRBD2 matches 12 bases. This CDR3 comprises 18 residues. Germline loops: CDR1 SGHNT, CDR2 YYREEE (reference sequence). The junction had 16 bases not matched to a gene; V was cut back by 4 bases and J by 8 bases. The CDR3 sequence is CASSPGMTLAGGGDEQFF. CDR3 nucleotides: TGTGCCAGCAGCCCCGGAATGACACTAGCGGGAGGTGGAGATGAGCAGTTCTTC.

The genes are TRBV5-5 and TRBJ2-6; no clear D gene. This CDR3 contains 16 residues. Trimming shortened V by 1 base and J by 0 bases, and 8 bases separated the two germline ends. Per germline, CDR1 SGHKS and CDR2 YYEKEE (reference sequence). The CDR3 sequence: CASSLRLSSGANVLTF. The CDR3 DNA is TGTGCCAGCAGCTTGAGATTGAGCTCTGGGGCCAACGTCCTGACTTTC. The full variable domain, in which reference TRBV5-5 and TRBJ2-6 provide the parts outside the CDR3, is DAGVTQSPTHLIKTRGQQVTLRCSPISGHKSVSWYQQVLGQGPQFIFQYYEKEERGRGNFPDRFSARQFPNYSSELNVNALLLGDSALYLCASSLRLSSGANVLTFGAGSRLTVL.

The chain combines TRBV4-2 with TRBJ2-3, with D hard to call. Trimming took off 5 bases at V and 0 bases at J, with 9 bases between the two ends. CDR3 size: 14 residues. Germline CDR1 is LGHNA and CDR2 is YNFKEQ. The CDR3 DNA reads TGTGCCAGCAGCACGCCGACTAGCACAGATACGCAGTATTTT. It yields the protein CASSTPTSTDTQYF.

The CDR3 protein is CASSDFSGGDNEQFF. For the CDR3, the DNA is TGTGCCAGCAGTGACTTTAGCGGGGGGGACAATGAGCAGTTCTTC. This sequence joins TRBV6-4 and TRBJ2-1, with 11 positions matching TRBD2. J gave up 5 bases and V 1 base, and 1 base lay outside the gene matches. The CDR3 is 15 amino acids. Germline assignment: CDR1 MRHNA and CDR2 SNTAGT.

This chain joins TRBV7-2 and TRBJ2-7, with D unresolved. V was trimmed by 2 bases and J by 3 bases, leaving 5 bases between them. The germline V gene has CDR1 SGHTA and CDR2 FQGNSA. The CDR3 runs to 12 residues. In DNA, the CDR3 is TGTGCCAGCAGCTTATTTCTCTACGAGCAGTACTTC. As protein: CASSLFLYEQYF.

The gene calls are TRBV5-1 and TRBJ2-7; unclear D gene. Germline V lookup: CDR1 SGHRS, CDR2 YFSETQ. Trimming removed 4 bases from V and 3 bases from J, with 8 bases in between. The CDR3 is 12 residues long. CDR3 DNA sequence: TGCGCCAGCAGCGTAACTGTCTACGAGCAGTACTTC. Translating gives CASSVTVYEQYF.

The V gene is TRBV18, the J gene TRBJ2-5; 11 nucleotides line up with TRBD2. Germline V gene lookup returns CDR1 KGHSH and CDR2 LQKENI. Losses at the gene ends were 9 bases for V and 7 bases for J; bases not matched to a gene: 13. CDR3 length equals 15 residues. The CDR3 spells CASFETGTSGATQYF. The DNA for the CDR3 is TGTGCCAGTTTTGAAACCGGGACTAGCGGTGCGACCCAGTACTTC. Full variable domain (rest looked up from reference TRBV18 and TRBJ2-5): NAGVMQNPRHLVRRRGQEARLRCSPMKGHSHVYWYRQLPEEGLKFMVYLQKENIIDESGMPKERFSAEFPKEGPSILRIQQVVRGDSAAYFCASFETGTSGATQYFGPGTRLLVL.